The 3 T cell receptor beta chains below come from one sample, sequenced in a study of T cell changes during pregnancy in multiple sclerosis (dated by TCRdb to the late 2010s). The protocol used for the library was the immunoSEQ multiplex PCR assay. Imported from immuneACCESS, the table was reduced by TCRdb to in-frame sequences with V and J called. These copies leave out some clones; in studies compared against another copy, an unresolved V gene accounts for under half, and the cause of the remainder is not known. This sample holds about 38,000 clones; around 90% were observed only once. Around 0.4% of the sample comes from the top ten. The sequenced sample was CD4+ T cells from peripheral blood mononuclear cells, obtained after pregnancy. These receptors were obtained from a female donor in good health, enrolled as a control in a pregnancy study.

This chain links TRBV25-1 with TRBJ2-3; D gene ambiguous. From germline, CDR1 is MGHDK and CDR2 SYGVNS. This CDR3 has 13 residues. V was shortened by 0 bases and J by 7 bases, with 8 bases between the two germline ends. CDR3 nucleotide sequence: TGTGCCAGCAGTGAATATAGCCCACATACGCAGTATTTT. Translating gives CASSEYSPHTQYF.

The table lists this clone with a count of one. The chain combines TRBV5-1 with TRBJ2-1; 11 bases agree with TRBD2. Per germline, CDR1 SGHRS and CDR2 YFSETQ. The J segment lost 6 bases and the V segment lost 4 bases, leaving 9 bases of the junction unmatched. The CDR3 consists of 16 residues. The CDR3 nucleotides read TGCGCCAGCAGCCCCCGGACTAGCGGGCTACCCAATGAGCAGTTCTTC. Translation: CASSPRTSGLPNEQFF.

V gene TRBV27 combines with J gene TRBJ2-1; 11 bases line up with TRBD2. V shed 10 bases, J shed 2 bases, and the junction held 4 bases outside the gene matches. The germline CDR1 and CDR2 sequences are MNHEY and SMNVEV (reference sequence). There are 14 residues in the CDR3. CDR3 region: CATTTSGTYNEQFF. DNA of the CDR3: TGTGCCACTACGACTAGCGGGACCTACAATGAGCAGTTCTTC.